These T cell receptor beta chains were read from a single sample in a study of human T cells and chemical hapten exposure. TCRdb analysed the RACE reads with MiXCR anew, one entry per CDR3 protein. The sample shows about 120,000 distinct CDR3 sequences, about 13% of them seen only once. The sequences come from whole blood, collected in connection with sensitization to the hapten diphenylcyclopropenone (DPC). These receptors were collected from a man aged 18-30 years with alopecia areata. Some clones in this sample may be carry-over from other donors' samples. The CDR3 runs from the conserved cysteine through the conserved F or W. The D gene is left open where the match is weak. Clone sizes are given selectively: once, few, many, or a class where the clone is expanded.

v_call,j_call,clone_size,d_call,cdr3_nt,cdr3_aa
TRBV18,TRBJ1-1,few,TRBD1,TGTGCCAGCTCACCCTACCGACAGGGGGCGGGCACTGAAGCTTTCTTT,CASSPYRQGAGTEAFF
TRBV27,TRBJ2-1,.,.,TGTGCCAGCACCAATCCCAGGTCAGCCCTGGGGGACTACAATGAGCAGTTCTTC,CASTNPRSALGDYNEQFF
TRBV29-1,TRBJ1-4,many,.,TGCAGCGCAAGACAGGTACCGGGGGAAAAACTGTTTTTT,CSARQVPGEKLFF
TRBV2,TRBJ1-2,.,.,TGTGCCAGCAGTGAAACCCTGTCGAGCTATGGCTACACCTTC,CASSETLSSYGYTF
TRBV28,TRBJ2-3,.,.,TGTGCCAGCGGGACCGTAGATACGCAGTATTTT,CASGTVDTQYF
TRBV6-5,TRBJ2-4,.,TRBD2,TGTGCCAGCAGTTACTCGACGCGGGGGTTCGAGGACATTCAGTACTTC,CASSYSTRGFEDIQYF
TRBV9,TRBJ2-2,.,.,TGTGCCAGCAGGACGGAGGACCCAACTAACACCGGGGAGCTGTTTTTT,CASRTEDPTNTGELFF
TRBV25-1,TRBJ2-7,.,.,TGTGCCAGCAGTGGGCGGGACTTTGGCTACGAGCAGTACTTC,CASSGRDFGYEQYF
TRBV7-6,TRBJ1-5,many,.,TGTGCCAGCAGCTTAGGCCAGGGCTTCAATCAGCCCCAGCATTTT,CASSLGQGFNQPQHF
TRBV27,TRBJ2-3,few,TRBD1,TGTGCCAGCAGTAACTCCGGGACAGGGGGGGCAGATACGCAGTATTTT,CASSNSGTGGADTQYF
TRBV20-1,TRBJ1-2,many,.,TGCAGTGCTAGCCCTGACAGGAACTTTAACTATGGCTACACCTTC,CSASPDRNFNYGYTF
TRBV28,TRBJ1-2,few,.,TGTGCCAGCAGTTTTACCGGGAGAGGAGTTGGCTACACCTTC,CASSFTGRGVGYTF
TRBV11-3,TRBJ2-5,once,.,TGTGCCAGCAGCCTTGGCAGGTCGCTGGGGTCGGGGACCCAGTACTTC,CASSLGRSLGSGTQYF
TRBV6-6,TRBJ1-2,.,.,TGTGCCAGCAGGCAGACAGTGGGTAACTATGGCTACACCTTC,CASRQTVGNYGYTF
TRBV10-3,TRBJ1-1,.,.,TGTGCCCTCAGGTCCGCGAAACAGGGAGAGAACACTGAAGCTTTCTTT,CALRSAKQGENTEAFF
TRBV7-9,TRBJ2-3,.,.,TGTGCCAGCTATGGGGGTTTGGCAGATACGCAGTATTTT,CASYGGLADTQYF
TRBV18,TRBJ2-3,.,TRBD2,TGTGCCAGCTCACCTGTACTAGCGGGTACAGATACGCAGTATTTT,CASSPVLAGTDTQYF
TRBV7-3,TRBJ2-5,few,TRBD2,TGTCCCAGCAGCTCTAGCGGGGTACTCCAAGAGACCCAGTACTTC,CPSSSSGVLQETQYF
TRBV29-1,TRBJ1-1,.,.,TGCAGCGTCAACCGGGGGACCGAAGCTTTCTTT,CSVNRGTEAFF
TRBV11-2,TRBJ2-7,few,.,TGTGCCAGCAGATTCACCCCGGCAGGGGCCGAGCAGTACTTC,CASRFTPAGAEQYF
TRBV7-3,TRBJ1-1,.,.,TGTGCCAGCAGCTTAGGGGTGATCACTGAAGCTTTCTTT,CASSLGVITEAFF
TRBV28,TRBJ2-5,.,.,TGTGCCAGCAGTTTAAGGGCCCAAGAGACCCAGTACTTC,CASSLRAQETQYF
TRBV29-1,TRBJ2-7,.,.,TGCAGCGTTGGATTAGGAGGGTACTCCTACGAGCAGTACTTC,CSVGLGGYSYEQYF
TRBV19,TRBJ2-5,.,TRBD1,TGTGCCAGTAGTCCTCGGGACAGGGAAGAGACCCAGTACTTC,CASSPRDREETQYF
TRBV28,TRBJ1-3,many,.,TGTGCCAGCTCGGTCCCCAGGGCAAATGGAAACACCATATATTTT,CASSVPRANGNTIYF
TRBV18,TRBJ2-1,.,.,TGTGCCAGCTCACCGCGAGGGTATGAGCAGTTCTTC,CASSPRGYEQFF
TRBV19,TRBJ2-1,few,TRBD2,TGTGCCAGTAGTTCCACGACCTCCGGGGTAGCGGGGGGCAATGAGCAGTTCTTC,CASSSTTSGVAGGNEQFF
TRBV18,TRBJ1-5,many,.,TGTGCCAGCTCACAGACGGTGGTAGGGGCAGGGAACAATCAGCCCCAGCATTTT,CASSQTVVGAGNNQPQHF
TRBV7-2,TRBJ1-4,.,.,TGTGCCAGCAGCCGTGAATCCTTAACAACTAATGAAAAACTGTTTTTT,CASSRESLTTNEKLFF
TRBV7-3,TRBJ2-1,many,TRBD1,TGTGCCAGCAGCCCGGACAGGGAGTCCTACAATGAGCAGTTCTTC,CASSPDRESYNEQFF
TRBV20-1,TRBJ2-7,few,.,TGCAGTGCTAAAGTTTTCTACGAGCAGTACTTC,CSAKVFYEQYF
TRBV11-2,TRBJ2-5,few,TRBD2,TGTGCCAGCAGCCCCGGGACTAGTTTAGAGACCCAGTACTTC,CASSPGTSLETQYF
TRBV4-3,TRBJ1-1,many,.,TGCGCCAGCAGCCAAATTTTGGTGGTCAGAGAGAACACTGAAGCTTTCTTT,CASSQILVVRENTEAFF
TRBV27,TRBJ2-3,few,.,TGTGCCAGCAGTTTATTGCGGGGAAGCACAGATACGCAGTATTTT,CASSLLRGSTDTQYF
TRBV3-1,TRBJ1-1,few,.,TGTGCCAGCAGCCAAGATATGGGACACGGAGGAGCTTTCTTT,CASSQDMGHGGAFF
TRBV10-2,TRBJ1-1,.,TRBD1,TGCGCCACCCAGTACTCGGCAGGGGGGACTTTCGGGAACACTGAAGCTTTCTTT,CATQYSAGGTFGNTEAFF
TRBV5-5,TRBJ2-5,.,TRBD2,TGTGCCAGCAGCCTAAGACTAGCGGGGTTACTAGAGACCCAGTACTTC,CASSLRLAGLLETQYF
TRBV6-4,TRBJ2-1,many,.,TGTGCCAGCAGTGACTCAGGCAATGAGCAGTTCTTC,CASSDSGNEQFF
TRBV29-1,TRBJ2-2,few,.,TGCAGCGTTGGTACCGGGGAGCTGTTTTTT,CSVGTGELFF
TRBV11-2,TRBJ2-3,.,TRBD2,TGTGCCAGCAGCTTAGATCGAGTAGCGGGTCCAGATACGCAGTATTTT,CASSLDRVAGPDTQYF
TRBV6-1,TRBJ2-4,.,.,TGTGCCAGCAGTGAAGCCTTTCAGGGATACGCCAAAAACATTCAGTACTTC,CASSEAFQGYAKNIQYF
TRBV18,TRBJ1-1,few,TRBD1,TGTGCCAGCTCACCCTTCGTTGCACAGGGGGCAAACACTGAAGCTTTCTTT,CASSPFVAQGANTEAFF
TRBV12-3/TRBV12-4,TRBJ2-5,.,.,TGTGCCAGCACCCAGGACTTCCAAGAGACCCAGTACTTC,CASTQDFQETQYF
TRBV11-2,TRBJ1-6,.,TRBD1,TGTGCCAGCAGTCCCGGGACAGGGGGAGATTCACCCCTCCACTTT,CASSPGTGGDSPLHF
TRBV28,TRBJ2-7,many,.,TGTGCCAGCAGGGGACCCGCGGGATACGAGCAGTACTTC,CASRGPAGYEQYF
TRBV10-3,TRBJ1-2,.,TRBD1,TGTGCCATCAGTGAGTCGATTGGGACAGGGGCCATAGCTAACTATGGCTACACCTTC,CAISESIGTGAIANYGYTF
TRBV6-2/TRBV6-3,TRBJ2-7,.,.,TGTGCCAGCAGTTACTCTTCAGGCGAGCAGTACTTC,CASSYSSGEQYF
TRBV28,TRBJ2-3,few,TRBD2,TGTGCCAGCAGCCCGGGACTAGAGGGGTCAGATACGCAGTATTTT,CASSPGLEGSDTQYF
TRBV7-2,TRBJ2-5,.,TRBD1,TGTGCCAGCAGCTTAGAGGCAGGGGGATATGGGACCCAGTACTTC,CASSLEAGGYGTQYF
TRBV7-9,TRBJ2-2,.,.,TGTGCCAGCAGCCCCCCGTCTGGCTCGAACACCGGGGAGCTGTTTTTT,CASSPPSGSNTGELFF